The TCR beta chain described here comes from a study of early T cells in non-severe SARS-CoV-2 infection. Background on the study: The authors sequenced bulk RNA from unsorted whole blood, leaving chains unpaired. General study results and limits: Matches to VDJdb favored anti-spike CD8 responses and missed private and CD4 specificities.

Unique molecular identifiers tagged individual cDNA molecules. TCRdb re-analysed the 5' RACE reads in MiXCR, keeping a single row per CDR3 protein. The repertoire consists of some 52,000 distinct CDR3 sequences, with 8% to 8.5% occurring once and the leading ten covering 9.4%. CDR3 length equals 18 residues. Germline loops: CDR1 LGHDT, CDR2 YNNKEL (reference sequence). Unmatched junction bases numbered 10, after V lost 3 bases and J lost 0 bases. As concerns this clonotype: Its antigen remains unknown.

The chain couples TRBV3-1 to TRBJ2-1; 8 positions agree with TRBD2. Sequencing used whole blood. The sequence came from an adult who was a healthcare worker with PCR-confirmed SARS-CoV-2 infection or an uninfected control (not recorded which). CDR3 amino acids: CASSHLLAAMSSYNEQFF. The CDR3 DNA reads TGTGCCAGCAGCCATCTACTAGCGGCAATGAGCTCCTACAATGAGCAGTTCTTC.